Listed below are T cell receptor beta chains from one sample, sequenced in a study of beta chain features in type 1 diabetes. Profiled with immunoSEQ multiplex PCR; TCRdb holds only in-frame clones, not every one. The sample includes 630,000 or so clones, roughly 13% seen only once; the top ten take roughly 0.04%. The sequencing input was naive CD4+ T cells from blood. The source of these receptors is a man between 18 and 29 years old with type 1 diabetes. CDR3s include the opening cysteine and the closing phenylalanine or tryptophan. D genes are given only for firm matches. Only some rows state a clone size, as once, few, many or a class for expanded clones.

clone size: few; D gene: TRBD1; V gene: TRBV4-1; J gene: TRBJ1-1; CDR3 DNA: TGCGCCAGCAGCCAAGACCGGGGACAGGGGAACACTGAAGCTTTCTTT; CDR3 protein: CASSQDRGQGNTEAFF
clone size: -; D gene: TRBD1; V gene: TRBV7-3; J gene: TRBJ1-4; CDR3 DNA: TGTGCCAGCAGCCCTACCTCTGACAGGGCTAATGAAAAACTGTTTTTT; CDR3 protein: CASSPTSDRANEKLFF
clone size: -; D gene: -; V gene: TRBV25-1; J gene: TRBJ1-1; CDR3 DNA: TGTGCCAGCAGTGACCAGACAGTGAACACTGAAGCTTTCTTT; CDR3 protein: CASSDQTVNTEAFF
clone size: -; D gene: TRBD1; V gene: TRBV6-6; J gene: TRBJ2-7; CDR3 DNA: TGTGCCAGCAGTGGACCCGGACAGGGGAAGGACGAGCAGTACTTC; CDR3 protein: CASSGPGQGKDEQYF
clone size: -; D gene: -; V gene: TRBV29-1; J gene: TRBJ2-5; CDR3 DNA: TGCAGCGGTGAAGGAGGGGGCGAGACCCAGTACTTC; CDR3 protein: CSGEGGGETQYF
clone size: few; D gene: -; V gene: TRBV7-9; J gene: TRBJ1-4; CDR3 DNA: TGTGCCAGCAGCTTAGCCTCCACGGGTGAAAAACTGTTTTTT; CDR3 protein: CASSLASTGEKLFF
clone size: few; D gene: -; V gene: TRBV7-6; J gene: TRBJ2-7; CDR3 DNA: TGTGCCAGCAGCTCCGGGTCCAATACCTACGAGCAGTACTTC; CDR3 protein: CASSSGSNTYEQYF
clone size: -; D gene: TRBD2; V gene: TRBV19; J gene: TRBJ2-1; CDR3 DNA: TGTGCCAGTTCTAGCGGGAGGGCTCACAATGAGCAGTTCTTC; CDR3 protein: CASSSGRAHNEQFF
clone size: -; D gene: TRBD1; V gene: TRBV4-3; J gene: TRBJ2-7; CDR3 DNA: TGCGCCAGCAGCCAAGAGGGACAGGGTGTAAGGGAGCAGTACTTC; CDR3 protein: CASSQEGQGVREQYF
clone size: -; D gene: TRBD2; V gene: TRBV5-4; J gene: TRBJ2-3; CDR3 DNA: TGTGCCAGCAGCTTGAGGCTAGCGGGGGGACTGGATACGCAGTATTTT; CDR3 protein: CASSLRLAGGLDTQYF
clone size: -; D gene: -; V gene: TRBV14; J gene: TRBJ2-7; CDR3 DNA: TGTGCCAGCAGCCAAGGACGGGAGCCTTCCCACGAGCAGTACTTC; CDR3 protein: CASSQGREPSHEQYF
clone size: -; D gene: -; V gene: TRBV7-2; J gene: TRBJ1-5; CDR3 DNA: TGTGCCAGCAGCTTCGGACGGTCCAATCAGCCCCAGCATTTT; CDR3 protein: CASSFGRSNQPQHF
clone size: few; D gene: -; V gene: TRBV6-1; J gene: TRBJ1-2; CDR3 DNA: TGTGCCAGCAACAGGGACAATCACTATGGCTACACCTTC; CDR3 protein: CASNRDNHYGYTF
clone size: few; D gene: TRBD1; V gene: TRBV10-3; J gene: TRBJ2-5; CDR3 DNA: TGTGCCATCAGGTCGGACAGGGAAGGAGAGACCCAGTACTTC; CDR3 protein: CAIRSDREGETQYF
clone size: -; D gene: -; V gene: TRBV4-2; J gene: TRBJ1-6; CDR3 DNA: TGTGCCAGCAGCCAAGATCACACAATGAGTTCACCCCTCCACTTT; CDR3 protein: CASSQDHTMSSPLHF
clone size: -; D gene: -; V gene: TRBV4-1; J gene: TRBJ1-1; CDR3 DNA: TGCGCCAGCAGCCAAGACTCCGCCGTCGGATACCGGAACACTGAAGCTTTCTTT; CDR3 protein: CASSQDSAVGYRNTEAFF
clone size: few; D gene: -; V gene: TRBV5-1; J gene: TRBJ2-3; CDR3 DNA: TGCGCCAGCAGCTTGGGCGCTAGCACAGATACGCAGTATTTT; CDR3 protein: CASSLGASTDTQYF
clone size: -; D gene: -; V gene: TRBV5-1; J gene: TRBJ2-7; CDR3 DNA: TGCGCCAGCACTCGACAGGTAGACTCCTACGAGCAGTACTTC; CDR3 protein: CASTRQVDSYEQYF
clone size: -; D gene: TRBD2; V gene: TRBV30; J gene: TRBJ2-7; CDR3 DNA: TGTGCCTGGAGTGTAGCGGGAGGGAGGGAGCAGTACTTC; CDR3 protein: CAWSVAGGREQYF